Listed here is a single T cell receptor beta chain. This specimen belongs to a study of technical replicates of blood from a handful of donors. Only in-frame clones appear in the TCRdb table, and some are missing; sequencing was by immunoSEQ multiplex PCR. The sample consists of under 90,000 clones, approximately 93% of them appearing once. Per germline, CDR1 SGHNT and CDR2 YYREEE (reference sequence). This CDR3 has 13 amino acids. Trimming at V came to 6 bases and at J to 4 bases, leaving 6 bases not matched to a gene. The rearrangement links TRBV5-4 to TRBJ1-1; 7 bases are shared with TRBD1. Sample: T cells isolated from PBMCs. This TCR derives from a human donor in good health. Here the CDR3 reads CASTLQGVTEAFF. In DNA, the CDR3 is TGTGCCAGCACCCTTCAGGGGGTCACTGAAGCTTTCTTT.